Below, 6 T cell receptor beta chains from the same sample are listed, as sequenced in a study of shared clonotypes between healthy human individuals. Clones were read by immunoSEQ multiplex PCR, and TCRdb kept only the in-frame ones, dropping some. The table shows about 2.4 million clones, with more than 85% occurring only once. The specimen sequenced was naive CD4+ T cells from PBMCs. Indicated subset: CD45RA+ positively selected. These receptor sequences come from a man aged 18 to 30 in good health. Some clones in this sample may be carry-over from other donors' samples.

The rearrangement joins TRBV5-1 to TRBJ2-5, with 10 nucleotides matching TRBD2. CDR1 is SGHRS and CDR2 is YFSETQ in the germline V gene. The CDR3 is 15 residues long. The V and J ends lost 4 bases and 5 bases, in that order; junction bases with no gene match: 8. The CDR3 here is CASSKTGTSVETQYF. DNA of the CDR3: TGCGCCAGCAGCAAGACCGGGACTAGCGTGGAGACCCAGTACTTC.

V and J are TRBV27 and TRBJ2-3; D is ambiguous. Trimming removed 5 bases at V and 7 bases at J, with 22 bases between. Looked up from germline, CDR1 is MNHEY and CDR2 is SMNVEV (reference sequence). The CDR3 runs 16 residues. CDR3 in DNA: TGTGCCAGCAGTAATCCGGGTCCCCCATCCGGATATACGCAGTATTTT. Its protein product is CASSNPGPPSGYTQYF.

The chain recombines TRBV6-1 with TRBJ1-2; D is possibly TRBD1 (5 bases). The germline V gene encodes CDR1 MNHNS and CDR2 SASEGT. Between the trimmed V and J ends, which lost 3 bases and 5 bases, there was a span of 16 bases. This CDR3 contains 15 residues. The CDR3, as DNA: TGTGCCAGCAGTGAGCAGGGTGGGTTACGGTATGGCTACACCTTC. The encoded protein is CASSEQGGLRYGYTF.

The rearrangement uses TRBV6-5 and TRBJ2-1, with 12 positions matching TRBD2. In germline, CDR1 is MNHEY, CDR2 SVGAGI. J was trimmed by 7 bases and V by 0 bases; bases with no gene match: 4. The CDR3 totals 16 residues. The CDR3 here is CASSYSWTSGKNEQFF. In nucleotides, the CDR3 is TGTGCCAGCAGTTACTCTTGGACTAGCGGGAAAAATGAGCAGTTCTTC.

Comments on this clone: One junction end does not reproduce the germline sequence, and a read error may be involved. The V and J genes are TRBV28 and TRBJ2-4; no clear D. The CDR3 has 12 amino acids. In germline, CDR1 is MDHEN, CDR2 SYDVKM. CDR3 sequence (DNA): TGTGCCAGCAGCCTGGAGAGATCCCGTCACGACTTC. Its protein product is CASSLERSRHDF.

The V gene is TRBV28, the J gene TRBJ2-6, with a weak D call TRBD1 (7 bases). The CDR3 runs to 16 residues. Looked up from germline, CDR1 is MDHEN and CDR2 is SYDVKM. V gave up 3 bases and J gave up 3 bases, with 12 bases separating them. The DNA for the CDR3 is TGTGCCAGCAGTTTCTTCAGGGGGGATGGGGCCAACGTCCTGACTTTC. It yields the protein CASSFFRGDGANVLTF.